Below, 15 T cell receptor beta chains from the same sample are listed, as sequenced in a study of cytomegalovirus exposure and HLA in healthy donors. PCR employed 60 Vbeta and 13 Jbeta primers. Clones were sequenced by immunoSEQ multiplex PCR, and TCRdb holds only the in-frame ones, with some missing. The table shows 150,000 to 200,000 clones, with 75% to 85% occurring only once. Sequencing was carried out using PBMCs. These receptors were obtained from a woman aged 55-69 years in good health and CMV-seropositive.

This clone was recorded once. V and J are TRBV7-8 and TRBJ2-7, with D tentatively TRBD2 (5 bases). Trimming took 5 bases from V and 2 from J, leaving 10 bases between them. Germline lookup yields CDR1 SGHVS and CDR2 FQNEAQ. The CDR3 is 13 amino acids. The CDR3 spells CASSRRTAYEQYF. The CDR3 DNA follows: TGTGCCAGCAGCCGGAGGACGGCCTACGAGCAGTACTTC.

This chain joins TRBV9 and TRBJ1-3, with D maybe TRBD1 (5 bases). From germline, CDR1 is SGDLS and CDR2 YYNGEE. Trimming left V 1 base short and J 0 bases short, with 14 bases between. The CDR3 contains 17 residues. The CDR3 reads CASSVTPSQDSGNTIYF. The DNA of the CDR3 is TGTGCCAGCAGCGTAACCCCCTCACAGGACTCTGGAAACACCATATATTTT.

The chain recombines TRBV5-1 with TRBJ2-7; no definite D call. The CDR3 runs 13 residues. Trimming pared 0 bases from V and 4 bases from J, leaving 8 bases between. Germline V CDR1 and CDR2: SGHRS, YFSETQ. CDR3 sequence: CASSLVQKYEQYF. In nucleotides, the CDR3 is TGCGCCAGCAGCTTGGTACAGAAGTACGAGCAGTACTTC.

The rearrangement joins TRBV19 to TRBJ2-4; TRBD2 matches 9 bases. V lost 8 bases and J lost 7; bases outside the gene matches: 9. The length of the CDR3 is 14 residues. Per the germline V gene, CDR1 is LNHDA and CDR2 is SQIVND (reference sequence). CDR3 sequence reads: CASRLAVNGNIQYF. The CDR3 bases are TGTGCCAGTCGACTAGCGGTTAATGGGAACATTCAGTACTTC.

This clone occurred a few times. CDR3 coding DNA: TGTGCCAGCAGAACAATACAGGGCTCAAGCTATGGCTACACCTTC. It codes for CASRTIQGSSYGYTF. The chain has TRBV27 and TRBJ1-2; D is perhaps TRBD1 (6 bases). Germline V gene sequence: CDR1 MNHEY, CDR2 SMNVEV (reference sequence). V was pared by 6 bases and J by 4 bases, with 18 bases between. The CDR3 extends over 15 amino acids.

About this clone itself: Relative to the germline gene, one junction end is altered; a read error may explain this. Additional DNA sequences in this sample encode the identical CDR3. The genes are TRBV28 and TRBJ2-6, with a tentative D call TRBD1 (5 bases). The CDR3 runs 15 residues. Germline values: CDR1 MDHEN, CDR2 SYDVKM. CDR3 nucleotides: TGTGCCAGCAGTTTCCCCTCCCCTGGGGCCAACGTCCTGACCTTC. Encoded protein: CASSFPSPGANVLTF.

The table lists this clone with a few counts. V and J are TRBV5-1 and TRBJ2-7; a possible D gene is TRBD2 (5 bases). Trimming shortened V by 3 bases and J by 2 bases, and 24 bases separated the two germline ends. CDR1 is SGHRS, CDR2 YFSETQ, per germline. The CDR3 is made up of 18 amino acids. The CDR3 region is CASSWAPQEGVTPYEQYF. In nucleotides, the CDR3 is TGCGCCAGCAGCTGGGCCCCTCAAGAGGGAGTTACCCCCTACGAGCAGTACTTC.

For the CDR3, the DNA is TGTGCCAGCAGCTTTAGGGGGCGAAATGAAAAACTGTTTTTT. Protein product: CASSFRGRNEKLFF. The chain combines TRBV7-9 with TRBJ1-4; 7 nucleotides agree with TRBD1. V shed 3 bases and J 5 bases; nucleotides not matched to a gene: 3. Germline CDR1 is SEHNR and CDR2 is FQNEAQ (reference sequence). The length of the CDR3 is 14 residues.

The CDR3 DNA reads TGCAGCGTCCAACCGCTAGCGGGAGGGGGAAATGAGCAGTTCTTC. Translation: CSVQPLAGGGNEQFF. This chain connects TRBV29-1 to TRBJ2-1, with TRBD2 matching 12 bases. V trimming: 6 bases; J trimming: 7 bases; junction bases outside the gene matches: 10. CDR1 and CDR2 from the germline V gene are SQVTM and ANQGSEA. The CDR3 sequence is 15 residues long.

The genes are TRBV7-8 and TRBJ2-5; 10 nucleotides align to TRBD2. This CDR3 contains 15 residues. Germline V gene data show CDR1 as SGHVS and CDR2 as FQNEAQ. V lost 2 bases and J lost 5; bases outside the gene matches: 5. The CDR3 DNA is TGTGCCAGCAGCTTAAGGTCTAGCGGGAGTGAGACCCAGTACTTC. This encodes CASSLRSSGSETQYF. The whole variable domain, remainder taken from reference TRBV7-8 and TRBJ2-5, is GAGVSQSPRYKVAKRGQDVALRCDPISGHVSLFWYQQALGQGPEFLTYFQNEAQLDKSGLPSDRFFAERPEGSVSTLKIQRTQQEDSAVYLCASSLRSSGSETQYFGPGTRLLVL.

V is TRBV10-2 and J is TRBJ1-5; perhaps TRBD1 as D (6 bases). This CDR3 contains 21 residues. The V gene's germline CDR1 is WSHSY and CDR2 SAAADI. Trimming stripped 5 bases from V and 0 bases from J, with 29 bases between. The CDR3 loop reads CASSLGLHGGAGIYSNQPQHF. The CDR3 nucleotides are TGCGCCAGCAGTCTGGGGCTTCATGGGGGGGCAGGAATTTATAGCAATCAGCCCCAGCATTTT.

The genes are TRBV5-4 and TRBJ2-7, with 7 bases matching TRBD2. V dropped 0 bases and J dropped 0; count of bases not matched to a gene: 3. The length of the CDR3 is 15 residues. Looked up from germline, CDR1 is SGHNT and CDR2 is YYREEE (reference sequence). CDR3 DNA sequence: TGTGCCAGCAGCTTGGAACTAGCGTTCTCCTACGAGCAGTACTTC. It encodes CASSLELAFSYEQYF.

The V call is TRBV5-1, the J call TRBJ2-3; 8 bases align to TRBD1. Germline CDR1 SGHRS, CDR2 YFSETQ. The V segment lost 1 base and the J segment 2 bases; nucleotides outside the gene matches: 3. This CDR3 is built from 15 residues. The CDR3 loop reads CASSLWDRPTDTQYF. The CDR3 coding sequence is TGCGCCAGCAGCTTGTGGGACAGGCCCACAGATACGCAGTATTTT.

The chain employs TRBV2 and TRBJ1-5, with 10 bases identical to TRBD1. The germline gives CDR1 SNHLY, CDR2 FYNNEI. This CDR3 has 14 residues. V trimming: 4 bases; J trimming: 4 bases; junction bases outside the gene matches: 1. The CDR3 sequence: CASSGTGGNQPQHF. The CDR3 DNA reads TGTGCCAGCAGTGGGACAGGGGGGAATCAGCCCCAGCATTTT.

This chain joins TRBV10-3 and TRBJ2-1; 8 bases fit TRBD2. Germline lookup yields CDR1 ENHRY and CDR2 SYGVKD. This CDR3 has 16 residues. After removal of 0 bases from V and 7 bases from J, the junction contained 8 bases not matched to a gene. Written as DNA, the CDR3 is TGTGCCATCAGTGAGTCGGTCGGGGGGGCCCGTAATGAGCAGTTCTTC. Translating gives CAISESVGGARNEQFF.